Following are 26 T cell receptor beta chains from one sample sequenced in a study of human T cells and chemical hapten exposure. TCRdb re-analysed the RACE reads in MiXCR, keeping a single row per CDR3 protein. The repertoire holds fewer than 45,000 distinct CDR3 sequences, with more than 3% as singletons. Time point described: patch test 1, 2 weeks after DPC sensitization. Treatment reported: therapeutic diphenylcyclopropenone sensitization with weekly scalp DPC. Total RNA was extracted from unfractionated whole blood. The input for sequencing was whole blood, taken in connection with sensitization to the hapten diphenylcyclopropenone (DPC). The receptors were sampled from a man aged 50 to 60 with alopecia areata. Some clones in this sample may be carry-over from other donors' samples.

Ten or more counts support this clonotype. This chain connects TRBV20-1 to TRBJ2-1; TRBD1 might be the D (6 bases). Germline V gene lookup returns CDR1 DFQATT and CDR2 SNEGSKA (reference sequence). The germline V and J ends were trimmed by 1 base and 0 bases, with 10 bases remaining between them. CDR3 size: 15 residues. The CDR3 DNA is TGCAGTGCTAGAGGAAGGGGGACCTCCTACAATGAGCAGTTCTTC. Protein sequence: CSARGRGTSYNEQFF.

This clonotype was counted many times. The chain employs TRBV5-1 and TRBJ1-5, with D hard to call. The germline gives CDR1 SGHRS, CDR2 YFSETQ. This CDR3 has 15 residues. V lost 5 bases and J 3 bases, leaving 15 bases between the germline ends. The CDR3 DNA is TGCGCCAGCAGGGTGGACGGAGGCAACAATCAGCCCCAGCATTTT. This encodes CASRVDGGNNQPQHF.

This clonotype was counted ten times or more. The chain is built from TRBV27 and TRBJ2-3; 12 positions match TRBD2. This CDR3 comprises 16 residues. CDR1 and CDR2 (germline): MNHEY, SMNVEV (reference sequence). V gave up 7 bases and J gave up 5 bases; unmatched junction bases: 10. CDR3 sequence reads: CASILAGGPWQDTQYF. CDR3 nucleotides: TGTGCCAGCATCCTAGCGGGAGGGCCGTGGCAAGATACGCAGTATTTT.

This clonotype was observed at least ten times. The chain has TRBV12-3 or TRBV12-4 and TRBJ1-5; no firm D call. Between the trimmed V and J ends, which lost 2 bases and 0 bases, there was a span of 5 bases. The CDR3 loop spans 14 amino acids. CDR3 nucleotide sequence: TGTGCCAGCAGTTTACAGGATAGCAATCAGCCCCAGCATTTT. It yields the protein CASSLQDSNQPQHF.

This clonotype has at least ten counts. The genes are TRBV28 and TRBJ2-5; D uncertain. Germline CDR1 MDHEN, CDR2 SYDVKM. The CDR3 runs to 18 residues. V lost 5 bases, J lost 2 bases, and 24 bases lay in between. The CDR3 region is CASSRYLIRRSTQETQYF. In nucleotides, the CDR3 is TGTGCCAGCAGTCGGTACCTGATACGACGGAGTACACAAGAGACCCAGTACTTC.

This clonotype was detected ten times or more. This chain links TRBV14 with TRBJ1-2; 8 nucleotides line up with TRBD1. The CDR3 is 14 residues long. The V segment lost 4 bases and the J segment 4 bases; nucleotides outside the gene matches: 5. CDR1 and CDR2 (germline): SGHDN, FVKESK. The CDR3 nucleotides read TGTGCCAGCAGCCCAGACAGGGGCCGCTATGGCTACACCTTC. Its protein product is CASSPDRGRYGYTF.

This clonotype came up many times. The chain employs TRBV12-3 or TRBV12-4 and TRBJ2-2; TRBD2 might be the D (7 bases). Deletions cut 6 bases from V and 6 bases from J, with 17 bases between. The CDR3 covers 15 residues. The CDR3 region has the DNA TGTGCCAGCAGCAATGTTGCGGGGGCCCCCGGGGAGCTGTTTTTT. Protein sequence: CASSNVAGAPGELFF.

This clonotype was observed at least ten times. The chain combines TRBV7-2 with TRBJ2-1; tentatively, D is TRBD1 or TRBD2 (5 bases each). Trimming pared 8 bases from V and 4 bases from J, leaving 15 bases between. Germline CDR1 and CDR2: SGHTA and FQGNSA. CDR3 length: 14 amino acids. In DNA form, the CDR3 reads TGTGCCAGCGGACCCTTTGGGGGATACAATGAGCAGTTCTTC. The encoded protein is CASGPFGGYNEQFF.

This clonotype has at least ten counts. The rearrangement links TRBV28 to TRBJ2-5, with a possible D match to TRBD1 (5 bases). CDR1 and CDR2 from the germline V gene are MDHEN and SYDVKM. The germline V and J ends were trimmed by 3 bases and 2 bases, with 13 bases remaining between them. CDR3 length: 15 amino acids. CDR3 sequence reads: CASSFSLKGQETQYF. In DNA form, the CDR3 reads TGTGCCAGCAGTTTCTCCCTGAAGGGGCAAGAGACCCAGTACTTC.

This clonotype was observed at least ten times. V usage is TRBV19 and J usage is TRBJ2-3; D assignment may be TRBD1 or TRBD2 (5 bases each). Trimming shortened V by 4 bases and J by 5 bases, and 13 bases separated the two germline ends. CDR3 length: 14 residues. In germline, CDR1 is LNHDA, CDR2 SQIVND (reference sequence). In DNA, the CDR3 is TGTGCCAGTAGTACGGCCGGTGGGGGAGATACGCAGTATTTT. Its translation: CASSTAGGGDTQYF.

This clonotype occurred many times. The chain carries TRBV6-1 and TRBJ1-4; 8 positions agree with TRBD1. Trimming at V came to 5 bases and at J to 3 bases, leaving 5 bases not matched to a gene. This CDR3 has 15 amino acids. The germline CDR1 and CDR2 sequences are MNHNS and SASEGT. The CDR3, as DNA: TGTGCCAGCAGTTCCCGACAGGGGTCTAATGAAAAACTGTTTTTT. Its protein is CASSSRQGSNEKLFF.

As for this clonotype: This may be a read error: a much more frequent sequence differs by one nucleotide. The V call is TRBV9, the J call TRBJ2-2; D is perhaps TRBD2 (5 bases). This CDR3 is 14 amino acids long. CDR1 SGDLS and CDR2 YYNGEE come from the germline V gene. The CDR3 spells CASSKAVNTGELCF. The CDR3 DNA reads TGTGCCAGCAGCAAAGCGGTGAACACCGGGGAGCTGTGTTTT. The full variable domain, rest sourced from reference TRBV9 and TRBJ2-2, is DSGVTQTPKHLITATGQRVTLRCSPRSGDLSVYWYQQSLDQGLQFLIQYYNGEERAKGNILERFSAQQFPDLHSELNLSSLELGDSALYFCASSKAVNTGELCFGEGSRLTVL.

This clonotype was seen repeatedly, ten times or more. The chain employs TRBV6-6 and TRBJ2-3; D unclear. Germline CDR1 and CDR2: MNHNY and SVGAGI (reference sequence). The germline V and J ends were trimmed by 5 bases and 5 bases, with 11 bases remaining between them. This CDR3 is 13 amino acids long. The CDR3 DNA is TGTGCCAGCAGTGGAAGGGTAATAGATACGCAGTATTTT. Translated: CASSGRVIDTQYF.

This clonotype was counted at least ten times. The chain links TRBV12-3 or TRBV12-4 to TRBJ2-1, with D perhaps TRBD2 (5 bases). Deletions cut 6 bases from V and 0 bases from J, with 12 bases between. This CDR3 has 15 amino acids. The CDR3 here is CASRDRGYSYNEQFF. CDR3 nucleotide sequence: TGTGCCAGCAGGGACCGAGGGTACTCCTACAATGAGCAGTTCTTC.

The table lists this clonotype with many counts. The V gene is TRBV7-6, the J gene TRBJ2-7, with unresolved D. Germline-derived CDR1 and CDR2 are SGHVS and FNYEAQ. V was cut by 1 base and J by 1 base, with 5 bases left in between. CDR3 size: 13 residues. The chain's CDR3 is CASSLDSSYEQYF. The CDR3 DNA reads as TGTGCCAGCAGCTTAGACTCTTCCTACGAGCAGTACTTC.

The chain is built from TRBV28 and TRBJ1-2; unclear D gene. This CDR3 region has 12 residues. Trimming took off 2 bases at V and 3 bases at J, with 4 bases between the two ends. The germline V gene has CDR1 MDHEN and CDR2 SYDVKM. CDR3 region: CASSLTDYGYTF. The CDR3 region has the DNA TGTGCCAGCAGTTTAACGGACTATGGCTACACCTTC.

In this sample, this clonotype turned up many times. J is TRBJ2-3 and V is TRBV2, with 10 bases lining up with TRBD2. Germline loops: CDR1 SNHLY, CDR2 FYNNEI. V lost 6 bases and J lost 0; bases outside the gene matches: 9. The CDR3 length is 17 residues. The CDR3 protein is CASRWASGGGSTDTQYF. The CDR3 coding sequence is TGTGCCAGCAGGTGGGCTAGCGGGGGAGGTAGCACAGATACGCAGTATTTT.

This clonotype has a single count. A junction boundary mismatches the germline segment, possibly from a read error. The chain uses TRBV18 and TRBJ2-4, with 11 bases that match TRBD2. Per germline, CDR1 KGHSH and CDR2 LQKENI. The CDR3 has 16 amino acids. CDR3 region: CASSSTSGITKDIQYF. CDR3 DNA: TGTGCCAGCTCATCGACTAGCGGGATAACCAAAGACATTCAGTACTTC.

This clonotype was seen repeatedly, ten times or more. This chain links TRBV29-1 with TRBJ2-7; TRBD1 aligns across 8 bases. The CDR3 totals 13 residues. V gave up 5 bases and J gave up 2 bases; unmatched junction bases: 5. CDR1 and CDR2 from the germline V gene are SQVTM and ANQGSEA. The CDR3 region has the DNA TGCAGCGTTTCCCGGACAGGGCCCTACGAGCAGTACTTC. It specifies CSVSRTGPYEQYF.

The sample holds many counts of this clonotype. The chain joins TRBV12-3 or TRBV12-4 to TRBJ2-3; D assignment may be TRBD1 or TRBD2 (5 bases each). The CDR3 covers 15 residues. The V gene lost 1 base and the J gene lost 5 bases, with 13 bases spanning the gap. The CDR3 sequence: CASSLEGTIGDTQYF. DNA for the CDR3: TGTGCCAGCAGTTTAGAAGGGACCATTGGAGATACGCAGTATTTT.

This clonotype appeared many times. V and J are TRBV21-1 and TRBJ2-4. TRBV21-1 is shown as a pseudogene. The CDR3 spans 15 residues. The DNA of the CDR3 is TGTGCCAGCAGCAAAGTGGTTGAAGGCTGGAACATTCAGTACTTC. Protein product: CASSKVVEGWNIQYF.

This clonotype was seen many times. V is TRBV3-1 and J is TRBJ2-6; no firm D call. CDR1 LGHDT and CDR2 YNNKEL come from the germline V gene (reference sequence). V was cut by 8 bases and J by 0 bases, with 2 bases left in between. This CDR3 has 12 amino acids. The CDR3 protein is CASGSGANVLTF. In nucleotides, the CDR3 is TGTGCCAGCGGCTCTGGGGCCAACGTCCTGACTTTC. Supplemented by reference TRBV3-1 and TRBJ2-6, the full variable domain reads DTAVSQTPKYLVTQMGNDKSIKCEQNLGHDTMYWYKQDSKKFLKIMFSYNNKELIINETVPNRFSPKSPDKAHLNLHINSLELGDSAVYFCASGSGANVLTFGAGSRLTVL.

The sample holds many counts of this clonotype. This chain connects TRBV6-5 to TRBJ2-3, with D uncertain. Trimming removed 6 bases at V and 4 bases at J, with 14 bases between. CDR1 is MNHEY and CDR2 is SVGAGI in the germline V gene. The CDR3 totals 14 residues. The CDR3 nucleotides read TGTGCCAGCAGCCAGCACAACCCGGCAGATACGCAGTATTTT. Translation gives CASSQHNPADTQYF.

This clonotype was picked up many times. The chain joins TRBV6-6 to TRBJ1-6; no definite D call. There are 13 residues in the CDR3. Per germline, CDR1 MNHNY and CDR2 SVGAGI (reference sequence). V was shortened by 6 bases and J by 9 bases, with 12 bases between the two germline ends. This CDR3 is CASRGFIGSPLHF. The CDR3 nucleotides are TGTGCCAGCAGGGGATTCATAGGTTCACCCCTCCACTTT.

This clonotype was seen at least ten times. The J gene is TRBJ1-5, the V gene TRBV15; D might be TRBD1 (5 bases). The CDR3 extends over 14 amino acids. V lost 2 bases and J 1 base, leaving 6 bases between the germline ends. The germline V gene has CDR1 LNHNV and CDR2 YYDKDF (reference sequence). In nucleotides, the CDR3 is TGTGCCACCAGCAGACGACAGAGCAATCAGCCCCAGCATTTT. Translated, it gives CATSRRQSNQPQHF.

This clonotype was seen repeatedly, ten times or more. V usage is TRBV9 and J usage is TRBJ2-2, with 13 nucleotides matching TRBD2. The germline gives CDR1 SGDLS, CDR2 YYNGEE. The CDR3 extends over 18 amino acids. The junction had 9 bases not matched to a gene; V was cut back by 4 bases and J by 3 bases. The CDR3 DNA is TGTGCCAGCAGCTCGGGACTAGCGGGAAATCGGGACACCGGGGAGCTGTTTTTT. It codes for CASSSGLAGNRDTGELFF.